This T cell receptor beta chain was profiled in a study of cytomegalovirus exposure and HLA in healthy donors. The study's findings and limits: Usually a TCR sequence was rare, but some public TCRs were found in many donors. Cytomegalovirus-associated status was assigned to about 170 TCR beta chains.

Clones were sequenced by immunoSEQ multiplex PCR, and TCRdb holds only the in-frame ones, with some missing. The sample yields 45,000 to 55,000 clones, about nine tenths seen once. For this clone: Its antigen is unknown.

The clonotype comes from a young woman in good health and CMV-seronegative. The material sequenced was PBMCs.

CDR3 bases: TGTGCCAGCAGCTTAGAACAGGTGTCAGAGACCCAGTACTTC. Its translation: CASSLEQVSETQYF. The chain recombines TRBV7-2 with TRBJ2-5; TRBD1 might be the D (5 bases). V gave up 1 base and J gave up 4 bases, with 10 bases separating them. The CDR3 has 14 amino acids. Per the germline V gene, CDR1 is SGHTA and CDR2 is FQGNSA. Drawing the rest from reference TRBV7-2 and TRBJ2-5, the complete variable domain is GAGVSQSPSNKVTEKGKDVELRCDPISGHTALYWYRQSLGQGLEFLIYFQGNSAPDKSGLPSDRFSAERTGGSVSTLTIQRTQQEDSAVYLCASSLEQVSETQYFGPGTRLLVL.